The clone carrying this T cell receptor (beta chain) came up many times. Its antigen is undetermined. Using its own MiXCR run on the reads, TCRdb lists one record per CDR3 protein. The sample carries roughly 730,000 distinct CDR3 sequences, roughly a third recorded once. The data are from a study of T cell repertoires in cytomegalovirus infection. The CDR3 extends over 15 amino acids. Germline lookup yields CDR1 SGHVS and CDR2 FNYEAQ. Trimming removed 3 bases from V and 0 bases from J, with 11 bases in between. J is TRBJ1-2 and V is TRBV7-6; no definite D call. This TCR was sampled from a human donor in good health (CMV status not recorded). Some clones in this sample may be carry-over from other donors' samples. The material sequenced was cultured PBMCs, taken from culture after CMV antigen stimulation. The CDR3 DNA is TGTGCCAGCAGCTTGGGAGCAAACTCTAACTATGGCTACACCTTC. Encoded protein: CASSLGANSNYGYTF.